The clone carrying this T cell receptor (beta chain) was found many times. The sample is drawn from a study of glioma-infiltrating T cells. The CDR3 length is 15 residues. Germline CDR1 and CDR2: MNHNY and SVGAGI (reference sequence). V lost 0 bases and J lost 0, with 3 bases in between. TCR alpha and beta CDR3 regions were amplified from RNA using iRepertoire nested multiplex PCR. TCRdb re-derived calls from the multiplex PCR reads in MiXCR, one entry per CDR3 protein. The top ten clones hold approximately 43% of a sample with over 90,000 distinct CDR3 sequences, about 28% of them seen once. The TCR was taken from a human donor with low-grade glioma or glioblastoma, undergoing nonglioma brain surgery, or in good health (not recorded which). The rearrangement links TRBV6-6 to TRBJ2-6; D not resolved. Specimen: glioma tissue, nonneoplastic brain tissue, or PBMCs (not recorded which). The CDR3 region has the DNA TGTGCCAGCAGTTACTCAATCTCTGGGGCCAACGTCCTGACTTTC. This gives the protein CASSYSISGANVLTF.